Listed here are 26 T cell receptor beta chains from one sample, sequenced in a study of blood T cell repertoires in COVID-19. Profiled with immunoSEQ multiplex PCR; TCRdb holds only in-frame clones, not every one. The sample includes around 200,000 clones, around 87% of them seen just once. The sequenced sample was peripheral blood. Every receptor here comes from a man aged 40-55 years with active or convalescent COVID-19.

The chain links TRBV5-1 to TRBJ2-7, with 7 bases that match TRBD1. The junction had 13 bases not matched to a gene; V was cut back by 0 bases and J by 7 bases. Germline lookup yields CDR1 SGHRS and CDR2 YFSETQ. The CDR3 has 16 residues. CDR3 nucleotide sequence: TGCGCCAGCAGCTTGGCCGAGGACAGGCCCCATTGGGAGCAGTACTTC. Protein sequence: CASSLAEDRPHWEQYF. Full variable domain (missing parts from reference TRBV5-1 and TRBJ2-7): KAGVTQTPRYLIKTRGQQVTLSCSPISGHRSVSWYQQTPGQGLQFLFEYFSETQRNKGNFPGRFSGRQFSNSRSEMNVSTLELGDSALYLCASSLAEDRPHWEQYFGPGTRLTVT.

The chain combines TRBV28 with TRBJ1-2; 7 nucleotides line up with TRBD1. V gave up 3 bases and J gave up 8 bases; unmatched junction bases: 12. Germline-derived CDR1 and CDR2 are MDHEN and SYDVKM. The CDR3 totals 15 residues. The CDR3 reads CASSFRYRTGIGYTF. The CDR3 DNA follows: TGTGCCAGCAGTTTCAGGTACCGGACAGGTATCGGCTACACCTTC.

V and J are TRBV5-1 and TRBJ1-4, with TRBD1 as a possible D gene (6 bases). The length of the CDR3 is 17 residues. From germline, CDR1 is SGHRS and CDR2 YFSETQ. Between the trimmed V and J ends, which lost 0 bases and 6 bases, there was a span of 18 bases. CDR3 bases: TGCGCCAGCAGCTTGGGAACCAAGACAGGCTGGGATGAAAAACTGTTTTTT. Amino acids: CASSLGTKTGWDEKLFF.

This chain connects TRBV7-6 to TRBJ1-5; D ambiguous. Germline CDR1 SGHVS, CDR2 FNYEAQ. CDR3 length: 13 amino acids. The V gene lost 1 base and the J gene lost 9 bases, with 10 bases spanning the gap. In nucleotides, the CDR3 is TGTGCCAGCAGCTTAGACGGTCCAGGGCCCCAGCATTTT. Encoded protein: CASSLDGPGPQHF.

This chain uses TRBV5-1 with TRBJ1-6; weak D call: TRBD1 (6 bases). The germline gives CDR1 SGHRS, CDR2 YFSETQ. The V and J ends lost 0 bases and 8 bases respectively, with 9 bases between them. CDR3 length: 14 residues. CDR3 in DNA: TGCGCCAGCAGCTTGGCAGGGGTAGATTCACCCCTCCACTTT. This gives the protein CASSLAGVDSPLHF.

The chain carries TRBV30 and TRBJ2-1; the D is unclear. Germline assignment: CDR1 GTSNPN and CDR2 SVGIG (reference sequence). The CDR3 runs 13 residues. Deletions cut 7 bases from V and 2 bases from J, with 12 bases between. The CDR3 coding sequence is TGTGCCTTCACCTTTGGGCCCTACAATGAGCAGTTCTTC. It translates to CAFTFGPYNEQFF.

The V gene is TRBV7-9, the J gene TRBJ2-1; TRBD1 matches at 7 bases. Germline V gene lookup returns CDR1 SEHNR and CDR2 FQNEAQ (reference sequence). This CDR3 is built from 15 residues. The J segment lost 3 bases and the V segment lost 5 bases, leaving 7 bases of the junction unmatched. The CDR3 DNA sequence: TGTGCCAGCAGCACCAGACAGGGCGTCTACAATGAGCAGTTCTTC. Its protein product is CASSTRQGVYNEQFF.

The chain joins TRBV5-6 to TRBJ1-1; 8 positions match TRBD1. Germline-derived CDR1 and CDR2 are SGHDT and YYEEEE. The V segment lost 0 bases and the J segment 2 bases; nucleotides outside the gene matches: 6. The CDR3 length is 16 residues. This CDR3 is CASSLEAGGINTEAFF. CDR3 sequence (DNA): TGTGCCAGCAGCTTGGAGGCAGGGGGCATCAACACTGAAGCTTTCTTT. Full variable domain (outside the CDR3, taken from reference TRBV5-6 and TRBJ1-1): DAGVTQSPTHLIKTRGQQVTLRCSPKSGHDTVSWYQQALGQGPQFIFQYYEEEERQRGNFPDRFSGHQFPNYSSELNVNALLLGDSALYLCASSLEAGGINTEAFFGQGTRLTVV.

This clone has only a few counts. The genes are TRBV24-1 and TRBJ2-2, with 9 bases that match TRBD1. Losses at the gene ends were 11 bases for V and 1 base for J; bases not matched to a gene: 4. The CDR3 extends over 14 amino acids. Germline V gene lookup returns CDR1 KGHDR and CDR2 SFDVKD. The CDR3 sequence is CARLGQGNTGELFF. As DNA, the CDR3 is TGTGCCAGGTTGGGACAGGGGAACACCGGGGAGCTGTTTTTT.

This rearrangement joins TRBV11-3 to TRBJ2-1, with 7 bases that match TRBD2. V was pared by 5 bases and J by 6 bases, with 13 bases of the junction left unmatched. The CDR3 runs to 16 residues. Germline values: CDR1 SGHNT, CDR2 YENEEA. Here the CDR3 reads CASSQGPGGGLNEQFF. CDR3 DNA sequence: TGTGCCAGCAGCCAGGGTCCGGGGGGAGGGCTCAATGAGCAGTTCTTC. Combining the CDR3 with reference TRBV11-3 and TRBJ2-1 gives the whole variable domain EAGVVQSPRYKIIEKKQPVAFWCNPISGHNTLYWYLQNLGQGPELLIRYENEEAVDDSQLPKDRFSAERLKGVDSTLKIQPAELGDSAVYLCASSQGPGGGLNEQFFGPGTRLTVL.

The chain couples TRBV6-5 to TRBJ2-2; 7 nucleotides agree with TRBD2. The germline CDR1 and CDR2 sequences are MNHEY and SVGAGI. This CDR3 is built from 15 residues. Trimming removed 4 bases from V and 0 bases from J; junction bases left unmatched: 2. In DNA form, the CDR3 reads TGTGCCAGCAGTTCCGGGGGGACGAACACCGGGGAGCTGTTTTTT. This gives the protein CASSSGGTNTGELFF.

This chain connects TRBV11-2 to TRBJ2-5; 11 bases are shared with TRBD2. CDR3 length equals 17 residues. After removal of 5 bases from V and 4 bases from J, the junction contained 12 bases not matched to a gene. Germline V lookup: CDR1 SGHAT, CDR2 FQNNGV. Here the CDR3 reads CASSRVYTSGGTETQYF. The CDR3 bases are TGTGCCAGCAGCAGAGTTTACACTAGCGGGGGTACAGAGACCCAGTACTTC.

The chain uses TRBV5-1 and TRBJ1-1; possibly TRBD1 for D (6 bases). Germline CDR1 and CDR2: SGHRS and YFSETQ. The V end was cut by 4 bases, the J end by 7 bases, with 20 bases between. This CDR3 spans 15 amino acids. CDR3 sequence: CASSGPGVARYEAFF. CDR3 bases: TGCGCCAGCAGCGGACCAGGGGTAGCCAGATATGAAGCTTTCTTT.

The chain combines TRBV19 with TRBJ1-6, with 7 positions matching TRBD1. The CDR3 contains 16 residues. Germline V gene sequence: CDR1 LNHDA, CDR2 SQIVND (reference sequence). V was pared by 3 bases and J by 4 bases, with 6 bases of the junction left unmatched. The CDR3 DNA reads TGTGCCAGTAGTATGAGAACAGGGGCTTATAATTCACCCCTCCACTTT. Translating gives CASSMRTGAYNSPLHF.

This clone was seen more than once but under ten times. This chain joins TRBV4-2 and TRBJ1-6; 8 nucleotides align to TRBD1. Germline CDR1 is LGHNA and CDR2 is YNFKEQ. V was clipped by 1 base and J by 9 bases; unmatched bases: 5. The CDR3 spans 15 residues. CDR3 sequence: CASSQGTGSGSPLHF. CDR3 bases: TGTGCCAGCAGCCAAGGGACAGGGTCGGGTTCACCCCTCCACTTT.

The rearrangement uses TRBV6-1 and TRBJ1-2; 7 bases are shared with TRBD1. The CDR3 extends over 15 amino acids. The germline gives CDR1 MNHNS, CDR2 SASEGT. Unmatched junction bases numbered 6, after V lost 1 base and J lost 4 bases. CDR3 sequence (DNA): TGTGCCAGCAGTGAAGGAGGGGGCGCCCTCTATGGCTACACCTTC. This encodes CASSEGGGALYGYTF.

The V gene is TRBV12-3 or TRBV12-4, the J gene TRBJ1-2, with 7 nucleotides matching TRBD1. The CDR3 extends over 12 amino acids. The V segment lost 5 bases and the J segment 10 bases; nucleotides outside the gene matches: 7. The CDR3 protein is CASSLDRLDYTF. CDR3 nucleotide sequence: TGTGCCAGCAGTCTGGACAGGCTAGACTACACCTTC.

This clone has only one observation. The chain recombines TRBV29-1 with TRBJ2-3, with D possibly TRBD2 on 6 matching bases. The CDR3 has 15 residues. From germline, CDR1 is SQVTM and CDR2 ANQGSEA. Trimming removed 7 bases at V and 2 bases at J, with 19 bases between. DNA of the CDR3: TGCAGCGGGGCGGGCGGGGACGCTGCCACAGATACGCAGTATTTT. Amino acid sequence: CSGAGGDAATDTQYF.

In this sample, this clone turned up once. The rearrangement links TRBV28 to TRBJ1-5; D possibly corresponds to TRBD1 (6 bases). CDR3 length: 13 residues. Germline V CDR1 and CDR2: MDHEN, SYDVKM. The ends were cut back, 6 bases at V and 6 bases at J, with 12 bases in the middle. CDR3 in amino acids: CASRPQGSQPQHF. The DNA for the CDR3 is TGTGCCAGCAGACCCCAGGGGAGTCAGCCCCAGCATTTT.

This chain links TRBV28 with TRBJ1-1; the D gene is possibly TRBD1 (6 bases). The CDR3 length is 14 residues. The germline V gene encodes CDR1 MDHEN and CDR2 SYDVKM. Trimming left V 8 bases short and J 4 bases short, with 17 bases between. DNA of the CDR3: TGTGCCAGCCCCCCGGGCAGGGGATCCACTGAAGCTTTCTTT. Protein: CASPPGRGSTEAFF.

In nucleotides, the CDR3 is TGTGCCAGCAGCCTCCGGGGGGGAGGGGAAAAACTGTTTTTT. The encoded protein is CASSLRGGGEKLFF. This chain joins TRBV7-2 and TRBJ1-4, with a possible D match to TRBD1 (5 bases). The V gene lost 5 bases and the J gene lost 8 bases, with 15 bases spanning the gap. Germline V gene data show CDR1 as SGHTA and CDR2 as FQGNSA. This CDR3 has 14 residues. Based on the CDR3 plus reference TRBV7-2 and TRBJ1-4, the full variable domain is GAGVSQSPSNKVTEKGKDVELRCDPISGHTALYWYRQSLGQGLEFLIYFQGNSAPDKSGLPSDRFSAERTGGSVSTLTIQRTQQEDSAVYLCASSLRGGGEKLFFGSGTQLSVL.

This chain links TRBV10-3 with TRBJ1-1, with 7 positions matching TRBD1. The CDR3 has 15 amino acids. Germline CDR1 ENHRY, CDR2 SYGVKD. Unmatched junction bases numbered 4, after V lost 2 bases and J lost 1 base. CDR3 residues: CAISEATGKNTEAFF. For the CDR3, the DNA is TGTGCCATCAGTGAGGCGACAGGGAAGAACACTGAAGCTTTCTTT.

This clone was counted a single time. The CDR3 reads CASSFSGGWEKLFF. CDR3 coding DNA: TGCGCCAGCAGCTTCAGTGGTGGTTGGGAAAAACTGTTTTTT. This chain links TRBV5-1 with TRBJ1-4; the D is unclear. The V gene lost 2 bases and the J gene lost 8 bases, with 13 bases spanning the gap. Per the germline V gene, CDR1 is SGHRS and CDR2 is YFSETQ. CDR3 length: 14 amino acids.

In this sample, this clone turned up once. The chain is built from TRBV19 and TRBJ1-5; D is possibly TRBD1 (6 bases). The CDR3 has 18 residues. CDR1 is LNHDA and CDR2 is SQIVND in the germline V gene (reference sequence). Trimming pared 4 bases from V and 0 bases from J, leaving 19 bases between. The CDR3 sequence: CASSTLTGQIYSNQPQHF. The CDR3 nucleotides are TGTGCCAGTAGTACCCTGACAGGCCAGATTTATAGCAATCAGCCCCAGCATTTT.

V usage is TRBV5-1 and J usage is TRBJ2-1; 8 positions match TRBD1. The germline V gene encodes CDR1 SGHRS and CDR2 YFSETQ. This CDR3 contains 16 residues. J was trimmed by 2 bases and V by 4 bases; bases with no gene match: 8. The CDR3 DNA follows: TGCGCCAGCAGCCTGGGGAACAGGGGGACCTACAATGAGCAGTTCTTC. Amino acids: CASSLGNRGTYNEQFF.

The genes are TRBV4-2 and TRBJ1-4; D is undetermined. Trimming cost V 6 bases and J 5 bases, with 19 bases left between them. The V gene's germline CDR1 is LGHNA and CDR2 YNFKEQ. The CDR3 length is 16 residues. Here the CDR3 reads CASSPEAATRNEKLFF. The DNA of the CDR3 is TGTGCCAGCAGTCCCGAGGCAGCCACGCGGAATGAAAAACTGTTTTTT.